The T cell receptor beta chain described here comes from a study of cytomegalovirus exposure and HLA in healthy donors. The CDR3 extends over 16 amino acids. Unmatched junction bases numbered 8, after V lost 0 bases and J lost 4 bases. The germline CDR1 and CDR2 sequences are MNHEY and SMNVEV (reference sequence). Profiling relied on immunoSEQ multiplex PCR, and the TCRdb table lists in-frame clones only, not all of them. The table has about 360,000 clones, 75% to 90% seen once. The sequence was obtained from a woman aged 18-29 years in good health and CMV-seronegative. Sequencing was performed on PBMCs. The chain links TRBV27 to TRBJ1-1; 7 bases map to TRBD1. The CDR3 DNA is TGTGCCAGCAGTTTATCGAAGGGGGCAGGACTCACTGAAGCTTTCTTT. It yields the protein CASSLSKGAGLTEAFF.